A single sample gave rise to the 25 T cell receptor beta chains below, sequenced in a study of cytomegalovirus exposure and HLA in healthy donors. Vbeta (60) and Jbeta (13) primers were used in the PCR. The assay was immunoSEQ multiplex PCR, and TCRdb's table has in-frame clones only and misses some. The sample has 150,000 to 200,000 clones, 60% to 75% seen once. Sequencing was performed on PBMCs. The receptors were gathered from a woman in her forties or fifties in good health and CMV-seropositive.

The rearrangement links TRBV29-1 to TRBJ1-2; TRBD1 is a possible D gene (6 bases). V gave up 6 bases and J gave up 12 bases, with 23 bases separating them. CDR1 and CDR2 (germline): SQVTM, ANQGSEA. CDR3 length equals 13 residues. CDR3 protein: CSVETLGGRDDTF. DNA of the CDR3: TGCAGCGTGGAAACCTTGGGGGGGCGTGATGACACCTTC.

The chain combines TRBV5-1 with TRBJ1-2; D is perhaps TRBD1 (6 bases). This CDR3 is built from 14 residues. Trimming stripped 4 bases from V and 5 bases from J, with 15 bases between. The germline CDR1 and CDR2 sequences are SGHRS and YFSETQ. CDR3 sequence: CASSKNDRLYGYTF. As DNA, the CDR3 is TGCGCCAGCAGCAAGAACGACAGGCTGTATGGCTACACCTTC. Using reference TRBV5-1 and TRBJ1-2 for the parts outside the CDR3, the full variable domain is KAGVTQTPRYLIKTRGQQVTLSCSPISGHRSVSWYQQTPGQGLQFLFEYFSETQRNKGNFPGRFSGRQFSNSRSEMNVSTLELGDSALYLCASSKNDRLYGYTFGSGTRLTVV.

The table lists this clone with a few counts. The rearrangement joins TRBV5-1 to TRBJ2-1; 7 nucleotides agree with TRBD2. The CDR3 runs 15 residues. The germline CDR1 and CDR2 sequences are SGHRS and YFSETQ. Trimming removed 1 base from V and 7 bases from J; junction bases left unmatched: 8. DNA for the CDR3: TGCGCCAGCAGCTTGATGAGCGGGGTAGGAAATGAGCAGTTCTTC. Encoded protein: CASSLMSGVGNEQFF.

The genes are TRBV19 and TRBJ1-5; TRBD1 is a possible D gene (5 bases). The CDR3 runs to 13 residues. Germline CDR1 LNHDA, CDR2 SQIVND (reference sequence). V lost 9 bases to trimming and J lost 9 bases, with 18 bases between them. The CDR3 is CASTSASRGPQHF. The DNA for the CDR3 is TGTGCCAGCACATCAGCCTCAAGGGGGCCCCAGCATTTT.

There are a few counts of this clone. CDR3 nucleotide sequence: TGTGCCAGCAGCTTATGGTTGGGACAGGGGATGGGCGAGACCCAGTACTTC. Translated: CASSLWLGQGMGETQYF. The genes are TRBV7-9 and TRBJ2-5, with 10 nucleotides matching TRBD1. From germline, CDR1 is SEHNR and CDR2 FQNEAQ (reference sequence). V was pared by 2 bases and J by 5 bases, with 11 bases of the junction left unmatched. The CDR3 covers 17 residues.

V gene TRBV30 combines with J gene TRBJ1-1; D is uncertain. Per the germline V gene, CDR1 is GTSNPN and CDR2 is SVGIG (reference sequence). V was cut by 1 base and J by 5 bases, with 5 bases left in between. CDR3 size: 11 residues. The CDR3 sequence is CAWSGETEAFF. Written as DNA, the CDR3 is TGTGCCTGGAGTGGGGAGACTGAAGCTTTCTTT.

V usage is TRBV7-9 and J usage is TRBJ2-1, with 11 nucleotides matching TRBD2. Germline V gene sequence: CDR1 SEHNR, CDR2 FQNEAQ (reference sequence). The CDR3 spans 17 residues. Trimming cost V 0 bases and J 10 bases; bases outside gene matches: 11. The CDR3 sequence is CASSLALTSGGRGEQFF. The CDR3, as DNA: TGTGCCAGCAGCTTAGCCTTAACTAGCGGGGGTAGAGGGGAGCAGTTCTTC.

This chain joins TRBV19 and TRBJ1-4; D might be TRBD1 (6 bases). Trimming took 4 bases from V and 4 from J, leaving 13 bases between them. Germline CDR1 is LNHDA and CDR2 is SQIVND (reference sequence). The CDR3 runs 15 residues. The CDR3 protein is CASSTRDMSNEKLFF. CDR3 DNA: TGTGCCAGTAGTACCCGGGACATGAGTAATGAAAAACTGTTTTTT.

The chain has TRBV5-1 and TRBJ1-2; D not resolved. Germline V gives CDR1 SGHRS, CDR2 YFSETQ. V shed 2 bases and J shed 2 bases, with 7 bases lying between them. This CDR3 spans 13 amino acids. CDR3 in amino acids: CASSFTENYGYTF. The CDR3 nucleotides read TGCGCCAGCAGCTTCACAGAAAACTATGGCTACACCTTC.

The V call is TRBV11-3, the J call TRBJ1-1; D is perhaps TRBD1 (5 bases). V was cut by 0 bases and J by 2 bases, with 10 bases left in between. Germline V CDR1 and CDR2: SGHNT, YENEEA. CDR3 length: 15 amino acids. CDR3 DNA sequence: TGTGCCAGCAGCTTAGACGGACACCCCAACACTGAAGCTTTCTTT. It is translated as CASSLDGHPNTEAFF.

This chain connects TRBV2 to TRBJ2-5; possibly TRBD2 for D (6 bases). The CDR3 covers 14 residues. Trimming took 8 bases from V and 1 from J, leaving 14 bases between them. Germline V gene data show CDR1 as SNHLY and CDR2 as FYNNEI. CDR3 sequence (DNA): TGTGCCAGCGGGGATAGCGGACTCCAAGAGACCCAGTACTTC. This gives the protein CASGDSGLQETQYF.

The gene calls are TRBV2 and TRBJ1-4, with 8 bases fitting TRBD1. This CDR3 has 14 amino acids. V lost 6 bases, J lost 6 bases, and 6 bases stayed unmatched. The germline V gene encodes CDR1 SNHLY and CDR2 FYNNEI. The CDR3 nucleotides read TGTGCCAGCAGAGACAGGGGAGGAGATGAAAAACTGTTTTTT. Translating it yields CASRDRGGDEKLFF. Based on the CDR3 plus reference TRBV2 and TRBJ1-4, the full variable domain is EPEVTQTPSHQVTQMGQEVILRCVPISNHLYFYWYRQILGQKVEFLVSFYNNEISEKSEIFDDQFSVERPDGSNFTLKIRSTKLEDSAMYFCASRDRGGDEKLFFGSGTQLSVL.

V and J are TRBV27 and TRBJ2-6, with D uncertain. The CDR3 runs to 13 residues. Deletions cut 6 bases from V and 1 base from J, with 4 bases between. Germline assignment: CDR1 MNHEY and CDR2 SMNVEV (reference sequence). CDR3 residues: CASRSSGANVLTF. CDR3 in DNA: TGTGCCAGCAGGAGTTCTGGGGCCAACGTCCTGACTTTC.

The V call is TRBV13, the J call TRBJ1-2; TRBD1 agrees at 9 bases. V shed 6 bases, J shed 2 bases, and the junction held 4 bases outside the gene matches. The CDR3 length is 14 residues. Germline V gene lookup returns CDR1 PRHDT and CDR2 FYEKMQ (reference sequence). CDR3 DNA: TGTGCCAGCAGGCGGACAGGGGAGAACTATGGCTACACCTTC. Amino acids: CASRRTGENYGYTF.

This chain connects TRBV27 to TRBJ2-3; no clear D gene. Trimming removed 0 bases at V and 0 bases at J, with 10 bases between. Germline assignment: CDR1 MNHEY and CDR2 SMNVEV (reference sequence). The CDR3 runs to 16 residues. The CDR3 DNA is TGTGCCAGCAGTTTATCGAGCAGGCGTAGCACAGATACGCAGTATTTT. Translating gives CASSLSSRRSTDTQYF.

This rearrangement joins TRBV4-1 to TRBJ1-2; 10 nucleotides align to TRBD1. This CDR3 has 18 amino acids. Germline loops: CDR1 MGHRA, CDR2 YSYEKL. V lost 1 base, J lost 4 bases, and 12 bases stayed unmatched. As DNA, the CDR3 is TGCGCCAGCAGCCAAGGCCCCACCCGACAGGGGGCGTTCTATGGCTACACCTTC. It specifies CASSQGPTRQGAFYGYTF.

The V and J genes are TRBV4-1 and TRBJ2-7, with D perhaps matching TRBD2 (6 bases). This CDR3 contains 21 residues. Germline V lookup: CDR1 MGHRA, CDR2 YSYEKL. The V and J ends lost 1 base and 5 bases respectively, with 33 bases between them. CDR3 sequence reads: CASSQAVRGKGSGIVGNEQYF. CDR3 nucleotides: TGCGCCAGCAGCCAAGCGGTGCGGGGCAAAGGAAGTGGTATTGTAGGCAACGAGCAGTACTTC.

To note about this clone: This sample also contains other DNA sequences that code for the same CDR3. The chain joins TRBV29-1 to TRBJ1-2, with no clear D. Germline CDR1 reads SQVTM; CDR2 reads ANQGSEA. Trimming left V 7 bases short and J 8 bases short, with 8 bases between. The CDR3 runs 9 residues. Here the CDR3 reads CSDLRGYTF. The CDR3, as DNA: TGCAGCGACCTCCGGGGCTACACCTTC.

J is TRBJ2-1 and V is TRBV4-2; TRBD1 matches 8 bases. Germline lookup yields CDR1 LGHNA and CDR2 YNFKEQ. There are 15 residues in the CDR3. Losses at the gene ends were 0 bases for V and 7 bases for J; bases not matched to a gene: 5. The CDR3 nucleotides read TGTGCCAGCAGCCAAGATGGACAGGGAGGAAATGAGCAGTTCTTC. Translating it yields CASSQDGQGGNEQFF.

The rearrangement joins TRBV10-3 to TRBJ1-6; 10 positions agree with TRBD1. After removal of 1 base from V and 7 bases from J, the junction contained 1 base not matched to a gene. The CDR3 totals 15 residues. Germline CDR1 and CDR2: ENHRY and SYGVKD. The CDR3 DNA reads as TGTGCCATCAGTGAGTTGGGACAGGGGAATTCACCCCTCCACTTT. Translation: CAISELGQGNSPLHF.

The rearrangement uses TRBV19 and TRBJ1-5; 7 nucleotides agree with TRBD1. Trimming cost V 5 bases and J 0 bases; bases outside gene matches: 4. The CDR3 totals 15 residues. Germline values: CDR1 LNHDA, CDR2 SQIVND (reference sequence). The DNA for the CDR3 is TGTGCCAGTAGTCCAGGGGGGTATAGCAATCAGCCCCAGCATTTT. Translated: CASSPGGYSNQPQHF. Full variable domain (rest looked up from reference TRBV19 and TRBJ1-5): DGGITQSPKYLFRKEGQNVTLSCEQNLNHDAMYWYRQDPGQGLRLIYYSQIVNDFQKGDIAEGYSVSREKKESFPLTVTSAQKNPTAFYLCASSPGGYSNQPQHFGDGTRLSIL.

This clone was observed once. This chain links TRBV19 with TRBJ2-2; 8 bases map to TRBD1. V dropped 2 bases and J dropped 6; count of bases not matched to a gene: 2. CDR3 length equals 14 residues. The germline V gene has CDR1 LNHDA and CDR2 SQIVND (reference sequence). The CDR3 reads CASSIQQGAGELFF. DNA for the CDR3: TGTGCCAGTAGTATACAACAGGGGGCCGGGGAGCTGTTTTTT.

This clone appeared a single time. V is TRBV6-5 and J is TRBJ1-3; unclear D gene. Germline lookup yields CDR1 MNHEY and CDR2 SVGAGI. The V gene lost 4 bases and the J gene lost 6 bases, with 10 bases spanning the gap. There are 13 residues in the CDR3. As DNA, the CDR3 is TGTGCCAGCAGTTTGAGCCTCTTAAACACCATATATTTT. As protein: CASSLSLLNTIYF.

CDR3 DNA: TGCAGCGTTACGAGAGACAGGGGTGTACTGACCCAGTACTTC. Translated: CSVTRDRGVLTQYF. The rearrangement uses TRBV29-1 and TRBJ2-5; 8 bases map to TRBD1. Unmatched junction bases numbered 12, after V lost 5 bases and J lost 7 bases. Looked up from germline, CDR1 is SQVTM and CDR2 is ANQGSEA. This CDR3 comprises 14 residues.

This clone was counted a few times. The V and J genes are TRBV6-1 and TRBJ1-1; 8 bases are a match to TRBD1. Germline V lookup: CDR1 MNHNS, CDR2 SASEGT. This CDR3 region has 14 residues. J lost 3 bases, V lost 5 bases, and 5 bases had no gene match. CDR3 loop: CASSRTGMDTEAFF. In DNA, the CDR3 is TGTGCCAGCAGTCGGACAGGGATGGACACTGAAGCTTTCTTT.